The clone carrying this T cell receptor beta chain was recorded many times. The antigen is not known. Germline V lookup: CDR1 SGHVS, CDR2 FNYEAQ. The V gene lost 1 base and the J gene lost 2 bases, with 9 bases spanning the gap. The CDR3 sequence is 15 residues long. Researchers barred patients who had uncontrolled infection, other autoimmune disease, pregnancy or lactation. What was amplified from RNA transcripts were TCR beta CDR3 regions. Using the HTBI primer set, a first-round RT-PCR was run on the TCR CDR3. MiXCR, run by TCRdb on the multiplex PCR reads, gives a single entry per CDR3 protein. The sample includes about 590,000 distinct CDR3 sequences, less than 20% seen only once; the top ten take about 7%. The record originates from a study of T cells in Graves' hyperthyroidism and ophthalmopathy. Regarding the study as a whole: Before onset, ophthalmopathy was predicted by the model a median roughly 6.8 months earlier.

The V call is TRBV7-6, the J call TRBJ2-1; D remains ambiguous. The TCR comes from a woman in her 30s with Graves' hyperthyroidism. Sequencing was performed on blood. Written as DNA, the CDR3 is TGTGCCAGCAGCTTAGACGGCAGGCCCTACAATGAGCAGTTCTTC. Translated: CASSLDGRPYNEQFF.